Listed below are T cell receptor beta chains from one sample, sequenced in a study of T-cell reconstitution after alpha-beta-depleted transplantation in children. One entry per CDR3 protein, called by TCRdb with MiXCR from the PCR reads. Of 900,000 or so distinct CDR3 sequences detected, roughly 15% appear once; the ten largest clones hold under 6%. The sample was PBMCs, mostly from graft donor cells, taken 360 days after TCRalphabeta/CD19-depleted stem cell transplant. These receptors were collected from a male patient between 10 and 17 years old who had a stem cell transplant for acute lymphoblastic leukemia, so the T cells may come from the graft donor. Each CDR3 is given with its conserved first and last residue. D genes are given only for firm matches. Only part of the rows carry a size: once, few, many, or a class if the clone is expanded.

J | V | length | D | size | DNA | CDR3
TRBJ2-1 | TRBV12-3/TRBV12-4 | 13 | . | . | TGTGCCAGCAGTTTTGACTCCAACAATGAGCAGTTCTTC | CASSFDSNNEQFF
TRBJ2-1 | TRBV24-1 | 16 | . | few | TGTGCCACCAGCTCGACAGAGCCCTTAGGCTACAATGAGCAGTTCTTC | CATSSTEPLGYNEQFF
TRBJ2-2 | TRBV7-3 | 16 | TRBD1 | . | TGTGCCAGCAGCTTAATGGGACAGGGGGGCACCGGGGAGCTGTTTTTT | CASSLMGQGGTGELFF
TRBJ2-1 | TRBV20-1 | 17 | TRBD2 | many | TGCAGTGCTAGAGATAGGACGGTAGCGGGAGCCCACACTGAGCAGTTCTTC | CSARDRTVAGAHTEQFF
TRBJ1-1 | TRBV5-1 | 16 | TRBD1 | . | TGCGCCAGCAGCGAAACCGGGACAGGGGTGAACACTGAAGCTTTCTTT | CASSETGTGVNTEAFF
TRBJ2-1 | TRBV7-2 | 17 | TRBD1 | many | TGTGCCAGCAGTGGGTGGACAGGCCCGAGCTCCTACAATGAGCAGTTCTTC | CASSGWTGPSSYNEQFF
TRBJ2-2 | TRBV4-1 | 16 | TRBD2 | few | TGCGCCAGCACGGGGACTAGCGGGAGGGCCCCCAGGGAGCTGTTTTTT | CASTGTSGRAPRELFF
TRBJ2-3 | TRBV4-1 | 19 | . | . | TGCGCCAGCAGCCCACAGGGTCGAGGGGCGAGGGGAAGCACAGGTACGCAGTATTTT | CASSPQGRGARGSTGTQYF
TRBJ2-7 | TRBV20-1 | 13 | TRBD1 | . | TGCAGTGCTAGAACGGACAGGGGCTACGAGCAGTACTTC | CSARTDRGYEQYF
TRBJ2-3 | TRBV5-6 | 14 | . | . | TGTGCCAGCAGCCTGGGACACAGTGGAGATACGCAGTATTTT | CASSLGHSGDTQYF
TRBJ2-5 | TRBV12-3/TRBV12-4 | 16 | TRBD2 | few | TGTGCCAGCAGTCTCGGGACTAGCGGACTACAAGAGACCCAGTACTTC | CASSLGTSGLQETQYF
TRBJ2-7 | TRBV5-1 | 15 | . | . | TGCGCCAGCAGCTTGGTCTGGAGGGGAGTAAAGGAGCAGTACTTC | CASSLVWRGVKEQYF
TRBJ2-1 | TRBV3-1 | 19 | TRBD2 | few | TGTGCCAGCAGCCCTCTCTTAAGACTAGCGGGAGTTTACTACAATGAGCAGTTCTTC | CASSPLLRLAGVYYNEQFF
TRBJ2-1 | TRBV19 | 15 | TRBD2 | . | TGTGCCAGTAGTACCTTTGGCGGGAGGGCCGGTGAGCAGTTCTTC | CASSTFGGRAGEQFF
TRBJ1-3 | TRBV20-1 | 14 | . | few | TGCAGTGCTAAGGGGGGCAGCTCTGGAAACACCATATATTTT | CSAKGGSSGNTIYF
TRBJ2-1 | TRBV5-1 | 14 | TRBD1 | . | TGCGCCAGCAGCCGGGGACAGGGAGCGGATGAGCAGTTCTTC | CASSRGQGADEQFF
TRBJ2-5 | TRBV27 | 19 | TRBD2 | few | TGTGCCAGCAGTTTATCGGCGACTAGCGGACCCAGTGCCCAAGAGACCCAGTACTTC | CASSLSATSGPSAQETQYF
TRBJ1-6 | TRBV11-3 | 19 | . | many | TGTGCCAGCAGCTCATACTGGACAGAGCAGAGCTCCTATAATTCACCCCTCCACTTT | CASSSYWTEQSSYNSPLHF
TRBJ2-1 | TRBV27 | 13 | . | few | TGTGCCAGCAGTTCAACCGCACTAGGGGAGCAGTTCTTC | CASSSTALGEQFF
TRBJ2-7 | TRBV27 | 14 | . | few | TGTGCCAGCAGTTTTTGGGGCAAACCCTACGAGCAGTACTTC | CASSFWGKPYEQYF
TRBJ2-5 | TRBV4-2 | 18 | TRBD2 | . | TGTGCCAGCAGCCAAGATTGGGCTAGCGGGAACGGGAGAGAGACCCAGTACTTC | CASSQDWASGNGRETQYF
TRBJ2-1 | TRBV7-3 | 17 | TRBD2 | . | TGTGCCAGCAGCCCTGAACCGGGACTAGCGGGAGGGAATGAGCAGTTCTTC | CASSPEPGLAGGNEQFF
TRBJ1-4 | TRBV5-1 | 14 | TRBD1 | few | TGCGCCAGCAGCGTGACAGGGGGCGTTGAAAAACTGTTTTTT | CASSVTGGVEKLFF
TRBJ1-6 | TRBV4-1 | 15 | . | few | TGCGCCAGCAGTCGCGCCCAGACTTATAATTCACCCCTCCACTTT | CASSRAQTYNSPLHF
TRBJ2-2 | TRBV20-1 | 16 | TRBD2 | . | TGCAGTGCTAGAGATCTAGCGGGAGGGGACACCGGGGAGCTGTTTTTT | CSARDLAGGDTGELFF
TRBJ2-7 | TRBV7-9 | 13 | . | . | TGTGCCAGCAGCTTAGGGGGCTGGTACGAGCAGTACTTC | CASSLGGWYEQYF
TRBJ2-5 | TRBV20-1 | 15 | TRBD1 | many | TGCAGTGGCCGGGACAGTTCAAAGTACCAAGAGACCCAGTACTTC | CSGRDSSKYQETQYF
TRBJ2-7 | TRBV5-1 | 18 | . | . | TGCGCCAGCAGCGGGTCGGGACTCCTCGTTGTATCACCCTACGAGCAGTACTTC | CASSGSGLLVVSPYEQYF
TRBJ2-3 | TRBV12-3/TRBV12-4 | 16 | . | many | TGTGCCAGCAGTTCTAACAGGGGTGGAGGGTCAGATACGCAGTATTTT | CASSSNRGGGSDTQYF
TRBJ2-1 | TRBV7-9 | 13 | TRBD2 | . | TGTGCCAGCAGGCGGGAGTCATACAATGAGCAGTTCTTC | CASRRESYNEQFF
TRBJ2-3 | TRBV20-1 | 17 | . | few | TGCAGTGCTAGAGTTTACCGATGGGATACTAGCACAGATACGCAGTATTTT | CSARVYRWDTSTDTQYF